This T cell receptor beta chain derives from a study of T cell repertoires in ileal Crohn's disease. The assay was immunoSEQ multiplex PCR, and TCRdb's table has in-frame clones only and misses some. The repertoire has 15,000 to 20,000 clones, 93% of them found once; the top ten carry about 3.7%. The germline CDR1 and CDR2 sequences are SGHTA and FQGTGA. This CDR3 region has 13 residues. J lost 6 bases, V lost 5 bases, and 6 bases had no gene match. The chain carries TRBV7-3 and TRBJ1-1; 7 nucleotides align to TRBD1. The receptor's source is an adult with Crohn's disease. The specimen sequenced was ileal tissue. The CDR3 sequence: CASSAGQFSEAFF. The CDR3 DNA sequence: TGTGCCAGCAGCGCGGGACAGTTTTCTGAAGCTTTCTTT.